This T cell receptor (beta chain) was sequenced during a study of T cells in Graves' hyperthyroidism and ophthalmopathy (dated by TCRdb to about 2019). General notes on the study: Peripheral blood was collected at initial diagnosis, before any treatment. After sampling, hyperthyroidism patients received methimazole starting at 30 mg daily, and ophthalmopathy patients received high-dose intravenous methylprednisolone. TCR Vbeta CDR3 sequencing of approximately 140 peripheral blood samples (approximately 44 ophthalmopathy, 75 to 80 hyperthyroidism and approximately 17 progressor patients) is reported in the paper. The study also compared thyroid tissue and blood T-cell repertoires from roughly six Graves' hyperthyroidism patients. A discovery cohort of approximately 97 patients, 43 with Graves' ophthalmopathy and fewer than 65 with stable Graves' hyperthyroidism, was used to find distinguishing TCR V-J signatures. An independent validation cohort of 18 to 20 hyperthyroidism patients and more than 15 patients who later progressed to ophthalmopathy tested prospective prediction of ophthalmopathy. For training and testing, the 80 to 100 patients in the discovery cohort were randomly divided in a 7:3 ratio.

Ophthalmopathy patients had moderately to severely active disease, with a Clinical Activity Score of 3 or more, a NOSPECS grade of 4 or more, and a disease duration of less than 3 months. Any patient with an uncontrolled infection, another autoimmune disease, pregnancy or lactation was excluded. Clinical symptoms, serum thyroxine and TRAb, thyroid ultrasound, and orbital computed tomography formed the basis for the diagnoses. PBMCs were isolated from about 9.1 ml of fresh peripheral blood by Ficoll-Paque density gradient centrifugation. Total RNA was extracted using Trizol reagent, and RNA quality was assessed on an Agilent 2100 Bioanalyzer. The TCR beta CDR3 regions were amplified from the RNA transcripts. The first round of RT-PCR for the TCR CDR3 was performed with the HTBI primer set and the Qiagen OneStep RT-PCR kit. The libraries were constructed in a second round of multiplex PCR and then size-selected and purified. Libraries were sequenced paired-end with 100 bp reads on an Illumina HiSeq2000. On the study's bioinformatics: SOAPnuke was used to process the raw data, throwing out any read that contained adapters or uncalled bases, had a mean Phred below 15, or lacked an exact constant-primer or identifier match. High-quality paired reads were merged with COPE v1.2.5, and unique nucleotide sequences were defined as clonotypes. MiTCR v1.1 was used to align the clonotypes against IMGT TRBV, TRBD and TRBJ reference segments. The analysis included only V-J combinations with a frequency above 0.0001, which together covered more than 99% of the repertoires. The TCS score was defined as the ratio of F50 (clonal expansion) to E x V (chaos), calculated using BLOSUM62-based TCRdist between CDR3 peptides within each V-J. Welch's t-statistics and random forest reduced around 510 V-J features to about 13, which were used in a naive Bayes classifier (R e1071). TCRdb trimmed public reads at Q25 via fastp, called clones via MiXCR and kept in-frame beta chains. Each entry merges the rows of one CDR3 protein and shows their most common DNA and genes. The V and J calls, along with clone size, are taken from TCRdb and not from the paper's own processing. Across this sample there are 350,000 to 400,000 distinct CDR3 sequences, with approximately 17% seen only once. The ten largest make up around 40% of the sample.

The investigation overall reported the following: During validation, the model predicted progression to ophthalmopathy a median of about 5.9 months ahead of onset, with around 71% sensitivity and about 72% specificity. Most expanded thyroid clonotypes (frequency above 0.001) were also found in blood, which suggests that blood repertoires may mirror thyroid immune responses. A 13 V-J signature model separated ophthalmopathy from stable hyperthyroidism, with over 85% sensitivity and roughly 81% specificity in cross-validation and 80%/75% in testing. No statistical method was used to fix the sample size in advance, and group allocation was not hidden from the investigators.

Its CDR3 holds 15 amino acids, cysteine through phenylalanine. Just CDR3 DNA is preserved here, 45 bases in frame from base 1. Based on the germline V gene, the CDR1 and CDR2 sequences are MNHEY and SVGEGT. Relative to germline, V is missing 7 bases and J is missing 5 bases, with 8 bases of the junction outside any gene match. This clonotype was found a few times. This clone's antigen is unknown. Nothing much larger sits one base from this clone, and base qualities are not available. The sequenced sample consisted of blood. Recombination joined TRBV6-2 or TRBV6-3 with TRBJ2-3, with 11 junctional bases fitting TRBD1. This TCR was sampled from a man between 18 and 35 years old with Graves' ophthalmopathy. The sequence in DNA is TGTGCCAGCACAAACTCCGGGACAGGGGGAGATACGCAGTATTTT. It encodes CASTNSGTGGDTQYF.